This T cell receptor beta chain comes out of a study of cytomegalovirus exposure and HLA in healthy donors. V lost 5 bases, J lost 5 bases, and 10 bases stayed unmatched. The CDR3 has 14 residues. The germline gives CDR1 GTSNPN, CDR2 SVGIG (reference sequence). This table comes from immunoSEQ multiplex PCR, and its TCRdb copy is limited to in-frame clones, with some not included. This table holds roughly 120,000 clones, 90% to 95% found once. Input material: PBMCs. This chain joins TRBV30 and TRBJ2-5, with TRBD2 identical over 8 bases. The origin of this receptor is a woman between 18 and 29 years old in good health and CMV-seronegative. The CDR3 loop is CAWVFREGRETQYF. The CDR3 nucleotides read TGTGCCTGGGTCTTCCGGGAGGGCCGGGAGACCCAGTACTTC.